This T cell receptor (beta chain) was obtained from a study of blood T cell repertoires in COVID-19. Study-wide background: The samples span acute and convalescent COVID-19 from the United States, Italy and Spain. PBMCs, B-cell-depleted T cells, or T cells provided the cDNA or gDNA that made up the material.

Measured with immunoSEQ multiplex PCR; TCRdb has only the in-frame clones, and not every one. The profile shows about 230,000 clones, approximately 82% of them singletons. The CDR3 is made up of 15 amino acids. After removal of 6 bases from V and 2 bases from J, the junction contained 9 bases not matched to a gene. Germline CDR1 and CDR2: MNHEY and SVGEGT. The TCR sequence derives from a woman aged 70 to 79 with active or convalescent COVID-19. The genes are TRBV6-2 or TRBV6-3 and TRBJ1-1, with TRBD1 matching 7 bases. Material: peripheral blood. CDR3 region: CASSPLQGTNTEAFF. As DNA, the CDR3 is TGTGCCAGCAGCCCTTTACAGGGGACCAACACTGAAGCTTTCTTT.